The 25 T cell receptor beta chains below all came from one sample that was sequenced in a study of cytomegalovirus exposure and HLA in healthy donors. A multiplex PCR was run with 60 Vbeta primers and 13 Jbeta primers. Here immunoSEQ multiplex PCR was the method, and the copy in TCRdb shows in-frame clones only, minus some. The data show about 160,000 clones, with approximately 80% seen just once and 1.3% held by the top ten. Sequencing was performed on PBMCs. Receptors were obtained from a man aged 25 to 45 in good health and CMV-seronegative.

The J gene is TRBJ1-6, the V gene TRBV18, with D possibly being TRBD1 (5 bases). The CDR3 is made up of 14 amino acids. V was trimmed by 3 bases and J by 14 bases, leaving 17 bases between them. Germline V gene data show CDR1 as KGHSH and CDR2 as LQKENI. CDR3 nucleotide sequence: TGTGCCAGCTCACCCGAGCAGGGCCTTTATGCCCTCCACTTT. Protein: CASSPEQGLYALHF.

This clone was picked up a small number of times. This chain joins TRBV5-6 and TRBJ1-6; 10 bases are a match to TRBD1. CDR1 and CDR2 (germline): SGHDT, YYEEEE. The J segment lost 10 bases and the V segment lost 2 bases, leaving 6 bases of the junction unmatched. The CDR3 totals 15 residues. CDR3 region: CASSFGTGATSPLHF. CDR3 in DNA: TGTGCCAGCAGCTTTGGGACAGGGGCGACCTCACCCCTCCACTTT.

The chain links TRBV5-4 to TRBJ2-5; D ambiguous. Looked up from germline, CDR1 is SGHNT and CDR2 is YYREEE (reference sequence). There are 12 residues in the CDR3. V gave up 4 bases and J gave up 2 bases, with 6 bases separating them. The CDR3 nucleotides read TGTGCCAGCAGCATTACTCAAGAGACCCAGTACTTC. Protein: CASSITQETQYF.

The chain carries TRBV27 and TRBJ1-4, with D tentatively TRBD1 (6 bases). This CDR3 is built from 15 residues. Germline-derived CDR1 and CDR2 are MNHEY and SMNVEV (reference sequence). Trimming took off 4 bases at V and 0 bases at J, with 9 bases between the two ends. The CDR3, as DNA: TGTGCCAGCAGTTCACACAGGGCAACTAATGAAAAACTGTTTTTT. Encoded protein: CASSSHRATNEKLFF. Full variable domain (outside the CDR3, taken from reference TRBV27 and TRBJ1-4): EAQVTQNPRYLITVTGKKLTVTCSQNMNHEYMSWYRQDPGLGLRQIYYSMNVEVTDKGDVPEGYKVSRKEKRNFPLILESPSPNQTSLYFCASSSHRATNEKLFFGSGTQLSVL.

The CDR3 nucleotides are TGTGCCAGCAGCCAAGATCTTAGAGGGCCCCAAAACATTCAGTACTTC. It yields the protein CASSQDLRGPQNIQYF. J is TRBJ2-4 and V is TRBV4-2, with TRBD2 as a possible D gene (5 bases). Germline V gives CDR1 LGHNA, CDR2 YNFKEQ. This CDR3 comprises 16 residues. V lost 0 bases to trimming and J lost 5 bases, with 14 bases between them.

The gene calls are TRBV7-9 and TRBJ2-3, with D perhaps TRBD1 (6 bases). CDR3 length: 16 residues. Germline V lookup: CDR1 SEHNR, CDR2 FQNEAQ (reference sequence). Trimming removed 3 bases at V and 4 bases at J, with 17 bases between. The DNA for the CDR3 is TGTGCCAGCAGCTTTAACAGGGCACAATGGGCAGATACGCAGTATTTT. It encodes CASSFNRAQWADTQYF.

The chain carries TRBV19 and TRBJ1-2; D unresolved. The CDR3 covers 16 residues. V lost 4 bases, J lost 4 bases, and 19 bases lay in between. Germline CDR1 and CDR2: LNHDA and SQIVND (reference sequence). Written as DNA, the CDR3 is TGTGCCAGTAGTACACTTCCCAGGCAGGTGGCCTATGGCTACACCTTC. Translation gives CASSTLPRQVAYGYTF.

CDR3 nucleotides: TGTGCCAGCAGCTTTAGCCTGAGCGGGAGAGGTCCGTACTTC. It codes for CASSFSLSGRGPYF. The chain employs TRBV7-9 and TRBJ2-7, with 8 bases matching TRBD2. The CDR3 loop spans 14 amino acids. V lost 3 bases to trimming and J lost 12 bases; unmatched junction nucleotides: 13. The germline CDR1 and CDR2 sequences are SEHNR and FQNEAQ (reference sequence).

V gene TRBV7-9 combines with J gene TRBJ2-3; the match to TRBD2 covers 12 bases. The CDR3 is 16 amino acids. Trimming cost V 5 bases and J 6 bases; bases outside gene matches: 9. Germline V CDR1 and CDR2: SEHNR, FQNEAQ (reference sequence). DNA of the CDR3: TGTGCCAGCAGCCCCGCAGGACTAGCGGGACCGGATACGCAGTATTTT. This gives the protein CASSPAGLAGPDTQYF.

In DNA, the CDR3 is TGTGCCACCAGCTCAGGAGGAAACACCATATATTTT. It codes for CATSSGGNTIYF. The J gene is TRBJ1-3, the V gene TRBV15; D is uncertain. The CDR3 has 12 residues. CDR1 is LNHNV and CDR2 is YYDKDF in the germline V gene (reference sequence). Trimming removed 5 bases at V and 4 bases at J, with 6 bases between.

This chain joins TRBV30 and TRBJ2-7, with 11 bases fitting TRBD1. Germline-derived CDR1 and CDR2 are GTSNPN and SVGIG (reference sequence). V trimming: 7 bases; J trimming: 3 bases; junction bases outside the gene matches: 2. CDR3 size: 12 residues. CDR3 sequence: CASGQGDYEQYF. The DNA for the CDR3 is TGTGCCTCGGGACAGGGGGACTACGAGCAGTACTTC.

The V gene is TRBV6-5, the J gene TRBJ1-6; 8 bases agree with TRBD1. Germline CDR1 and CDR2: MNHEY and SVGAGI. V lost 7 bases, J lost 7 bases, and 9 bases stayed unmatched. This CDR3 contains 15 residues. For the CDR3, the DNA is TGTGCCAGCACAGAGGACAGGGCTCGGAATTCACCCCTCCACTTT. Translating it yields CASTEDRARNSPLHF.

J is TRBJ1-6 and V is TRBV18; possible D gene TRBD1, 5 bases. The CDR3 length is 16 residues. With 3 bases removed from V and 0 bases from J, the gap between germline ends came to 9 bases. The germline V gene has CDR1 KGHSH and CDR2 LQKENI. The CDR3 region is CASSPDRASYNSPLHF. The CDR3 nucleotides read TGTGCCAGCTCACCCGACAGAGCCTCCTATAATTCACCCCTCCACTTT. Variable domain in full (rest from reference TRBV18 and TRBJ1-6): NAGVMQNPRHLVRRRGQEARLRCSPMKGHSHVYWYRQLPEEGLKFMVYLQKENIIDESGMPKERFSAEFPKEGPSILRIQQVVRGDSAAYFCASSPDRASYNSPLHFGNGTRLTVT.

This sequence joins TRBV30 and TRBJ1-6, with TRBD1 matching over 9 bases. The CDR3 extends over 17 amino acids. V shed 4 bases, J shed 8 bases, and the junction held 15 bases outside the gene matches. Germline V CDR1 and CDR2: GTSNPN, SVGIG (reference sequence). CDR3 nucleotides: TGTGCCTGGAAAAGACTCCACACAGGGGGCATTCATTCACCCCTCCACTTT. This gives the protein CAWKRLHTGGIHSPLHF.

This clone was recorded a few times. This chain uses TRBV6-5 with TRBJ2-5, with 8 bases fitting TRBD2. Near its end, the DNA agrees better with TRBJ2-7, so the J call may be wrong. Germline-derived CDR1 and CDR2 are MNHEY and SVGAGI. The CDR3 loop spans 15 amino acids. CDR3 sequence reads: CASSYSSGGPYEQYF. DNA of the CDR3: TGTGCCAGCAGTTATTCCTCGGGAGGGCCCTACGAGCAGTACTTC.

CDR3 sequence: CATSRDPGQGSNQPQHF. In DNA, the CDR3 is TGTGCCACCAGCAGAGACCCGGGACAGGGATCCAATCAGCCCCAGCATTTT. This sequence joins TRBV15 and TRBJ1-5; 9 bases align to TRBD1. The CDR3 runs 17 residues. V dropped 0 bases and J dropped 3; count of bases not matched to a gene: 6. In germline, CDR1 is LNHNV, CDR2 YYDKDF (reference sequence).

J is TRBJ2-2 and V is TRBV21-1; the table's D call TRBD1 went unverified against the DNA. TRBV21-1 is a listed pseudogene. CDR3 length: 17 residues. CDR3 nucleotide sequence: TGTGCCAGCAGCAAACCAACGGACAGGGGCCCCACCGGGGAGCTGTTTTTT. It codes for CASSKPTDRGPTGELFF.

This clone has a single count. The chain is built from TRBV27 and TRBJ1-5, with D possibly being TRBD1 (5 bases). CDR3 length: 15 amino acids. Germline values: CDR1 MNHEY, CDR2 SMNVEV (reference sequence). The V end lost 5 bases, the J end lost 4 bases, and 15 bases lay between the germline ends. CDR3 bases: TGTGCCAGCAGTCACCGTAGGACACCTAATCAGCCCCAGCATTTT. This codes for CASSHRRTPNQPQHF.

The sample holds a few counts of this clone. This chain uses TRBV19 with TRBJ1-5; D unresolved. V dropped 3 bases and J dropped 0 bases, with 9 bases sitting between them. CDR1 is LNHDA and CDR2 is SQIVND in the germline V gene (reference sequence). The CDR3 is made up of 15 amino acids. DNA for the CDR3: TGTGCCAGTAGTATGTCGGTGAATAGCAATCAGCCCCAGCATTTT. Its protein is CASSMSVNSNQPQHF.

This chain joins TRBV29-1 and TRBJ2-5; D not certain. Germline values: CDR1 SQVTM, CDR2 ANQGSEA. Trimming shortened V by 1 base and J by 4 bases, and 22 bases separated the two germline ends. The CDR3 contains 17 residues. CDR3 sequence reads: CSVEVWRLSAAVETQYF. As DNA, the CDR3 is TGCAGCGTTGAAGTGTGGAGACTTTCGGCGGCGGTAGAGACCCAGTACTTC.

The chain recombines TRBV7-3 with TRBJ2-5; D unclear. CDR3 length: 15 amino acids. Between the trimmed V and J ends, which lost 5 bases and 5 bases, there was a span of 18 bases. The germline V gene has CDR1 SGHTA and CDR2 FQGTGA. The CDR3 DNA is TGTGCCAGCAGCCCCCATCCGAATTCGAGGGAGACCCAGTACTTC. Protein product: CASSPHPNSRETQYF.

The chain combines TRBV19 with TRBJ1-2; D is undetermined. The V end was cut by 5 bases, the J end by 4 bases, with 5 bases between. Germline V gene sequence: CDR1 LNHDA, CDR2 SQIVND (reference sequence). This CDR3 has 11 amino acids. The DNA of the CDR3 is TGTGCCAGTAGTTTCTCCTATGGCTACACCTTC. Protein sequence: CASSFSYGYTF.

This clone was recorded once. The chain is built from TRBV27 and TRBJ2-2; 13 bases agree with TRBD2. The germline V gene encodes CDR1 MNHEY and CDR2 SMNVEV (reference sequence). The CDR3 has 19 amino acids. After removal of 7 bases from V and 4 bases from J, the junction contained 15 bases not matched to a gene. CDR3 region: CASTPGAGTSGVVTGELFF. In DNA form, the CDR3 reads TGTGCCAGCACCCCGGGGGCCGGGACTAGCGGGGTGGTCACCGGGGAGCTGTTTTTT.

This chain joins TRBV29-1 and TRBJ1-2; perhaps TRBD1 as D (6 bases). Germline values: CDR1 SQVTM, CDR2 ANQGSEA. Trimming left V 3 bases short and J 4 bases short, with 12 bases between. This CDR3 has 13 residues. This CDR3 reads CSVEEQGGYGYTF. CDR3 nucleotides: TGCAGCGTTGAGGAACAGGGCGGCTATGGCTACACCTTC.

This clone occurred a few times. The chain links TRBV7-9 to TRBJ1-3; possible D gene TRBD1, 6 bases. V was cut by 2 bases and J by 0 bases, with 11 bases left in between. The CDR3 extends over 16 amino acids. Germline V gene lookup returns CDR1 SEHNR and CDR2 FQNEAQ (reference sequence). Here the CDR3 reads CASSLPGQSSGNTIYF. CDR3 bases: TGTGCCAGCAGCTTACCCGGACAGAGCTCTGGAAACACCATATATTTT.